The T cell receptor (beta chain) under discussion was sequenced for a study of shared clonotypes between healthy human individuals. Method: immunoSEQ multiplex PCR; TCRdb's copy keeps in-frame clones and lacks some. The sample contains fewer than 550,000 clones, 60% to 80% of which appear only once. Germline values: CDR1 MNHEY, CDR2 SMNVEV (reference sequence). V was pared by 10 bases and J by 6 bases, with 8 bases of the junction left unmatched. This CDR3 is built from 13 residues. This clone has a count of ten or more. J is TRBJ2-2 and V is TRBV27; 7 nucleotides align to TRBD1. This sequence was found in a middle-aged woman in good health. Some clones in this sample may be carry-over from other donors' samples. The source material was PBMCs. CDR3 DNA: TGTGCCACCCATTCGACAGGGCCCGGGGAGCTGTTTTTT. It specifies CATHSTGPGELFF.